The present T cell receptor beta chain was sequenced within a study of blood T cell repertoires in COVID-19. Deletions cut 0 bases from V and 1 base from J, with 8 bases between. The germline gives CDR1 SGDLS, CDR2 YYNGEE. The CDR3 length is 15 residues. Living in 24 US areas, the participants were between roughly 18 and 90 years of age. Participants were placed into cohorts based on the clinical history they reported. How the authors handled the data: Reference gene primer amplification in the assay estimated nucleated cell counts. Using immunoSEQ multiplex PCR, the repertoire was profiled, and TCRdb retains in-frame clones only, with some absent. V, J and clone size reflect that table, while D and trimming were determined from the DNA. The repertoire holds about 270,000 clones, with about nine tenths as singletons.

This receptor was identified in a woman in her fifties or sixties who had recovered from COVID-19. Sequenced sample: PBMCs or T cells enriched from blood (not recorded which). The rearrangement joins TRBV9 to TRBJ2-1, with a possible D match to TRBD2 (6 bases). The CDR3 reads CASSVGAGSYNEQFF. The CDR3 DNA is TGTGCCAGCAGCGTAGGTGCGGGGTCCTACAATGAGCAGTTCTTC.